The clone carrying this TCR beta chain was recorded once. The data originate from a study of blood T cell repertoires in COVID-19. Profiled with immunoSEQ multiplex PCR; TCRdb holds only in-frame clones, not every one. The sample includes roughly 200,000 clones, around 85% seen only once; the top ten take more than 3%. The receptor's source is a man aged 55-75 years with acute or convalescent COVID-19. The sequencing sample was made of peripheral blood.

The CDR3 sequence: CASSYGTGISWEQYF. The CDR3 nucleotides read TGTGCCAGCAGTTACGGGACAGGGATATCTTGGGAGCAGTACTTC. This sequence joins TRBV6-5 and TRBJ2-7, with TRBD1 matching over 9 bases. Germline loops: CDR1 MNHEY, CDR2 SVGAGI. V lost 2 bases, J lost 7 bases, and 9 bases stayed unmatched. This CDR3 has 15 amino acids.